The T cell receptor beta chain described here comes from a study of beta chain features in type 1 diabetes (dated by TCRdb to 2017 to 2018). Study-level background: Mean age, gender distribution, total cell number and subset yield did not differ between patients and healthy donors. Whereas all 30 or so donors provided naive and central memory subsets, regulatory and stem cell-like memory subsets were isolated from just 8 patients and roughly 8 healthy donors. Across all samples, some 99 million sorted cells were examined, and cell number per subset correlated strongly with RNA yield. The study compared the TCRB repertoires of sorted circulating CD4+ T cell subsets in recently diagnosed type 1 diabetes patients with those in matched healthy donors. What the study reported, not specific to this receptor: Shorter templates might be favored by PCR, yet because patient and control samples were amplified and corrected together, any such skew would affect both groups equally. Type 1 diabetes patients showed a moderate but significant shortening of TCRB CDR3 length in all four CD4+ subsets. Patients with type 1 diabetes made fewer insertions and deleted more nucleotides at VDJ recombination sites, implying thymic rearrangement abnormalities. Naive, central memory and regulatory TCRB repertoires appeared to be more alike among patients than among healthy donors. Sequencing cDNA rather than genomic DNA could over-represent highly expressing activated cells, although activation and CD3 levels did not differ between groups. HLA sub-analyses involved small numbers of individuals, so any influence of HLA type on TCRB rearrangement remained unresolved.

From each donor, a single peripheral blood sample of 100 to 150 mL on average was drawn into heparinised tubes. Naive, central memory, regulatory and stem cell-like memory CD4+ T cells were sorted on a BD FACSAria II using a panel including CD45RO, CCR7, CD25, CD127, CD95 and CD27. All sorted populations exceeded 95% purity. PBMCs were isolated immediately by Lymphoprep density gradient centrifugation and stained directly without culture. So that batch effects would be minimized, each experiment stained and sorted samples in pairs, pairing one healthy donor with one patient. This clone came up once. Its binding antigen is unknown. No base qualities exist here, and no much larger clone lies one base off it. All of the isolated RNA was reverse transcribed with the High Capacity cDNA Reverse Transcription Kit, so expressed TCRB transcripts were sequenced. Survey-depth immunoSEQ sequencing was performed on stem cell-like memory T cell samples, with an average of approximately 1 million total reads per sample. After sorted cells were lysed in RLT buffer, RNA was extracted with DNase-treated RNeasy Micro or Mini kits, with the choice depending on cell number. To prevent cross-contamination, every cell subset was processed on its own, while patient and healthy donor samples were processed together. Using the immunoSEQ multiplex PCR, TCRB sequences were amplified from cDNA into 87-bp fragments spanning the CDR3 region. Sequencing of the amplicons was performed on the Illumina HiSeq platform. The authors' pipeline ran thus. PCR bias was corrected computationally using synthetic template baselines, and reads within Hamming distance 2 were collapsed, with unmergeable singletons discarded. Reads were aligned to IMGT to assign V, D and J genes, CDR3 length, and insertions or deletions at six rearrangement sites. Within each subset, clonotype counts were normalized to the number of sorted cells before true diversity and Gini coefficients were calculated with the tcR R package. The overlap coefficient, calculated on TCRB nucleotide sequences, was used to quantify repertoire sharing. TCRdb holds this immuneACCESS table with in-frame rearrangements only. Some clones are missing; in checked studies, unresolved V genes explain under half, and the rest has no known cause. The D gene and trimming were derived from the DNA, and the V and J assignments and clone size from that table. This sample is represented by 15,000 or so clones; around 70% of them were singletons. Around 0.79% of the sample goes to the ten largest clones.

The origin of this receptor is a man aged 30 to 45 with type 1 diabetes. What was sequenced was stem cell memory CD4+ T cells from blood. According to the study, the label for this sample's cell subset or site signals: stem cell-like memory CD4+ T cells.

The CDR3: CASRSTGGTEAFF. The bases are TGTGCCAGCAGGTCAACAGGGGGTACTGAAGCTTTCTTT. The chain is assembled from TRBV7-9 and TRBJ1-1; 8 bases in the junction line up with TRBD1. CDR3 length: 13 amino acids, cysteine to phenylalanine. The DNA shown is the 39-base CDR3, in frame from base 1. The germline V gene (reference sequence) provides CDR1 SEHNR and CDR2 FQNEAQ. V ends up 6 bases short and J 5 bases short, with an unmatched junction base count of 5.